Detailed here is one T cell receptor (beta chain). Other DNA sequences in this specimen translate into the identical CDR3. The length of the CDR3 is 13 residues. Germline V gene lookup returns CDR1 KGHSH and CDR2 LQKENI. V dropped 6 bases and J dropped 1 base, with 9 bases sitting between them. This entry is derived from a study of T cell responses to AZD1222 COVID-19 vaccine. Only in-frame clones appear in the TCRdb table, and some are missing; sequencing was by immunoSEQ multiplex PCR. The table records hundreds of thousands of clones, 90% to 95% of them present only once. Sequencing used peripheral blood, obtained 28 days after the second AZD1222 dose. This receptor was identified in an adult who received the AZD1222 COVID-19 vaccine. The rearrangement uses TRBV18 and TRBJ1-1; D call uncertain. The CDR3 nucleotides are TGTGCCAGCTCCCCGACCGAGAACACTGAAGCTTTCTTT. Its protein is CASSPTENTEAFF.